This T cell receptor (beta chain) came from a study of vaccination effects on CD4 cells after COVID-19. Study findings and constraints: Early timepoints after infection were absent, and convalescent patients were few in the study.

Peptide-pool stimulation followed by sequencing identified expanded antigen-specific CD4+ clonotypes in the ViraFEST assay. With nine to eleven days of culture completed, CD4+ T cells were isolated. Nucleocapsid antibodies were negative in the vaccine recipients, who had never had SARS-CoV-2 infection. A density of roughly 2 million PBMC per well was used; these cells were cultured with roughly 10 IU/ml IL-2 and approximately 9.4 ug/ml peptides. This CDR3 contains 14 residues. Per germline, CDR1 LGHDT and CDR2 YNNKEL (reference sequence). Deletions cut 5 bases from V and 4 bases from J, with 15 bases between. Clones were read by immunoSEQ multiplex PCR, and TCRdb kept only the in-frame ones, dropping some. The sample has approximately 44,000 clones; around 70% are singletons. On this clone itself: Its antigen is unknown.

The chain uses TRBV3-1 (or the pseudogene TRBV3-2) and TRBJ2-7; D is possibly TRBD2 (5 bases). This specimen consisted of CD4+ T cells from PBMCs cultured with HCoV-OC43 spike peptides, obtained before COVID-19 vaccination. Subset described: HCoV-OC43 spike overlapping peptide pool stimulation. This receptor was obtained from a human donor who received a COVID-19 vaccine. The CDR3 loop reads CASSDTSAFYEQYF. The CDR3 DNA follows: TGTGCCAGCAGCGACACTAGTGCCTTTTACGAGCAGTACTTC.